Each of the 13 T cell receptor beta chains below was sequenced from the same sample in a study of blood T cell repertoires in COVID-19. Data came from immunoSEQ multiplex PCR; TCRdb stores just in-frame clones and leaves some out. The table lists 100,000 to 120,000 clones, 82% of them singletons. Sequences were obtained from peripheral blood. These receptors were obtained from an older woman with acute or convalescent COVID-19.

This clone was detected only a few times. The chain carries TRBV9 and TRBJ2-1, with 11 nucleotides matching TRBD2. CDR3 length: 15 residues. Germline CDR1 is SGDLS and CDR2 is YYNGEE. V was clipped by 3 bases and J by 8 bases; unmatched bases: 7. CDR3 DNA sequence: TGTGCCAGCAGCGCAGAGACTAGCGGGGTGTATGAGCAGTTCTTC. Its translation: CASSAETSGVYEQFF. Looking up the rest from reference TRBV9 and TRBJ2-1 gives the full variable domain: DSGVTQTPKHLITATGQRVTLRCSPRSGDLSVYWYQQSLDQGLQFLIQYYNGEERAKGNILERFSAQQFPDLHSELNLSSLELGDSALYFCASSAETSGVYEQFFGPGTRLTVL.

This clone was observed a handful of times. This chain uses TRBV5-4 with TRBJ1-4; the match to TRBD1 covers 7 bases. The CDR3 is 16 amino acids. With V trimmed by 3 bases and J by 4 bases, 9 bases remained unmatched. CDR1 and CDR2 from the germline V gene are SGHNT and YYREEE (reference sequence). The DNA for the CDR3 is TGTGCCAGCAGCTCGGGACAGCCGGGCCTTAATGAAAAACTGTTTTTT. It translates to CASSSGQPGLNEKLFF.

CDR3 sequence: CASSQDRASYNEQFF. The CDR3 DNA reads as TGCGCCAGCAGCCAAGACAGGGCATCCTACAATGAGCAGTTCTTC. V usage is TRBV5-1 and J usage is TRBJ2-1; TRBD1 aligns across 7 bases. This CDR3 comprises 15 residues. The trim removed 4 bases at V and 1 base at J, leaving 5 bases unmatched. Germline assignment: CDR1 SGHRS and CDR2 YFSETQ.

This clone was seen just once. V usage is TRBV7-6 and J usage is TRBJ2-5, with 9 bases that match TRBD1. The CDR3 sequence is 17 residues long. Germline assignment: CDR1 SGHVS and CDR2 FNYEAQ. The V gene end was trimmed by 1 base and the J gene end by 5 bases; junction bases not matched to a gene: 11. The CDR3 here is CASSLGRTGELQETQYF. CDR3 DNA: TGTGCCAGCAGCTTAGGGAGGACAGGGGAGCTTCAGGAGACCCAGTACTTC.

In its sample, this clone was seen many times. The gene calls are TRBV9 and TRBJ1-5; D unclear. V lost 4 bases, J lost 6 bases, and 11 bases lay in between. CDR1 and CDR2 from the germline V gene are SGDLS and YYNGEE. The CDR3 runs 13 residues. The DNA for the CDR3 is TGTGCCAGCAGCCCAAACGAGGGTCAGCCCCAGCATTTT. Its protein product is CASSPNEGQPQHF.

The rearrangement uses TRBV4-3 and TRBJ1-1; TRBD1 agrees at 9 bases. Looked up from germline, CDR1 is LGHNA and CDR2 is YSLEER. There are 16 residues in the CDR3. The V gene end was trimmed by 1 base and the J gene end by 4 bases; junction bases not matched to a gene: 7. CDR3 DNA sequence: TGCGCCAGCAGCCAAGGCCAGACAGGGGGTAGCACTGAAGCTTTCTTT. This translates into CASSQGQTGGSTEAFF.

This clone appeared a single time. The chain uses TRBV9 and TRBJ2-7, with D perhaps TRBD1 (6 bases). CDR1 is SGDLS, CDR2 YYNGEE, per germline. The ends were cut back, 3 bases at V and 6 bases at J, with 19 bases in the middle. The CDR3 length is 15 residues. The CDR3: CASSAAAQGIGEQYF. CDR3 sequence (DNA): TGTGCCAGCAGCGCCGCCGCACAGGGAATTGGCGAGCAGTACTTC.

The chain is built from TRBV9 and TRBJ1-1; tentative D call: TRBD1 (6 bases). With 0 bases removed from V and 3 bases from J, the gap between germline ends came to 12 bases. CDR3 size: 15 residues. Germline lookup yields CDR1 SGDLS and CDR2 YYNGEE. The chain's CDR3 is CASSVGRGAYTEAFF. The CDR3 region has the DNA TGTGCCAGCAGCGTAGGTCGGGGGGCTTACACTGAAGCTTTCTTT.

The chain combines TRBV7-3 with TRBJ1-1; TRBD1 aligns across 9 bases. The germline V gene encodes CDR1 SGHTA and CDR2 FQGTGA. The ends lost 5 bases at V and 0 bases at J; junction bases unmatched: 10. This CDR3 is built from 17 residues. The chain's CDR3 is CASSRGPTGGLNTEAFF. The CDR3 DNA sequence: TGTGCCAGCAGCCGCGGACCGACAGGGGGATTGAACACTGAAGCTTTCTTT.

Comments on this clone: This may arise from a read error, as a much more abundant clone is one base away. The genes are TRBV5-1 and TRBJ1-2; 12 positions match TRBD1. The CDR3 sequence is 14 residues long. CDR1 and CDR2 (germline): SGHRS, YFSETQ. DNA of the CDR3: TGCGCCCGCAGCTTGGGGGACAGGGGGCACGGCTACACCTTC. Its protein product is CARSLGDRGHGYTF.

This chain uses TRBV15 with TRBJ1-5; TRBD1 aligns across 7 bases. The CDR3 consists of 16 residues. With V trimmed by 0 bases and J by 4 bases, 6 bases remained unmatched. Germline V gives CDR1 LNHNV, CDR2 YYDKDF (reference sequence). CDR3 in DNA: TGTGCCACCAGCAGAGAGTTAGACAGGGTAAATCAGCCCCAGCATTTT. Amino acid sequence: CATSRELDRVNQPQHF.

J is TRBJ1-4 and V is TRBV29-1, with TRBD1 identical over 7 bases. There are 12 residues in the CDR3. Germline CDR1 and CDR2: SQVTM and ANQGSEA. The V segment lost 4 bases and the J segment 6 bases; nucleotides outside the gene matches: 2. DNA for the CDR3: TGCAGCGTTGGGGACAGTTATGAAAAACTGTTTTTT. The encoded protein is CSVGDSYEKLFF.

J is TRBJ1-1 and V is TRBV18; a possible D gene is TRBD1 (6 bases). Germline-derived CDR1 and CDR2 are KGHSH and LQKENI. Trimming cost V 4 bases and J 2 bases, with 14 bases left between them. This CDR3 comprises 15 residues. CDR3 sequence: CASSLAQGVNTEAFF. The CDR3 nucleotides read TGTGCCAGCTCACTGGCACAGGGTGTAAACACTGAAGCTTTCTTT. The entire variable domain, with the rest obtained from reference TRBV18 and TRBJ1-1, is as follows: NAGVMQNPRHLVRRRGQEARLRCSPMKGHSHVYWYRQLPEEGLKFMVYLQKENIIDESGMPKERFSAEFPKEGPSILRIQQVVRGDSAAYFCASSLAQGVNTEAFFGQGTRLTVV.